This T cell receptor beta chain was captured by sequencing in a study of OX40 agonist ivuxolimab in advanced cancers. Profiling relied on immunoSEQ multiplex PCR, and the TCRdb table lists in-frame clones only, not all of them. The data hold about 46,000 clones, with about 80% observed a single time. Comments on this clone: Its target is unknown.

Germline V gives CDR1 WSHSY, CDR2 SAAADI. V shed 6 bases and J shed 5 bases, with 13 bases lying between them. The CDR3 length is 13 residues. Regarding the study as a whole: Some of the lowest clonal expansion was seen in partial responders at 0.1-3.0 mg/kg.

The source is an adult with an advanced solid tumor such as melanoma, head and neck, liver or kidney cancer. The rearrangement links TRBV10-2 to TRBJ1-1; tentatively, D is TRBD1 (6 bases). This specimen was CD4+ or CD8+ T cells sorted from blood, taken in a trial of the OX40 agonist ivuxolimab. CDR3 amino acids: CASRDSLETEAFF. For the CDR3, the DNA is TGCGCCAGCAGGGACAGCCTTGAGACTGAAGCTTTCTTT.